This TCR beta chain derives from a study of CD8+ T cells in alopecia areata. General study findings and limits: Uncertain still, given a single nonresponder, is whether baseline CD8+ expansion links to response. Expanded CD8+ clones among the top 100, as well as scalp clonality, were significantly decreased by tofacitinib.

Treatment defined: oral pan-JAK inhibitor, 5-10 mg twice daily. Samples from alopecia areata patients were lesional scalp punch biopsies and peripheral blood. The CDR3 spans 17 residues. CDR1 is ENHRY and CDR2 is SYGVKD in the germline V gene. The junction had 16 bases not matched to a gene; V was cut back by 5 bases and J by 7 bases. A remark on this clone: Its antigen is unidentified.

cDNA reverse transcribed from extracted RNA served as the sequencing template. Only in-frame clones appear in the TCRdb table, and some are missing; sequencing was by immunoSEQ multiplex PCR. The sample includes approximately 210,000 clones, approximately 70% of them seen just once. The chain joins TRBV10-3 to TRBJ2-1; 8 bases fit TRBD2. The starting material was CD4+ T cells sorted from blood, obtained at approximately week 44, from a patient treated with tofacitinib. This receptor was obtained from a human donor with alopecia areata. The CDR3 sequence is CAISKVLAGGPTNEQFF. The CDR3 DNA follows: TGTGCCATCAGTAAGGTACTCGCGGGGGGTCCTACGAATGAGCAGTTCTTC.